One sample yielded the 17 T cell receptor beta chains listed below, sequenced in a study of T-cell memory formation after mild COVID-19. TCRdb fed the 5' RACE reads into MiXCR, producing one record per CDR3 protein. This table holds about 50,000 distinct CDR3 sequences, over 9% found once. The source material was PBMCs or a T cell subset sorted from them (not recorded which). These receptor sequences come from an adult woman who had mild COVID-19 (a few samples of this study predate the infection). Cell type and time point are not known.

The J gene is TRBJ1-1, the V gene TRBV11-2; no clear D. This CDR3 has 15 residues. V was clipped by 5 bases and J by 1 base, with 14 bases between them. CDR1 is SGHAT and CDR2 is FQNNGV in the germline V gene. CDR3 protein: CASSLIRVTNTEAFF. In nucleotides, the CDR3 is TGTGCCAGCAGCCTCATTCGGGTAACGAACACTGAAGCTTTCTTT.

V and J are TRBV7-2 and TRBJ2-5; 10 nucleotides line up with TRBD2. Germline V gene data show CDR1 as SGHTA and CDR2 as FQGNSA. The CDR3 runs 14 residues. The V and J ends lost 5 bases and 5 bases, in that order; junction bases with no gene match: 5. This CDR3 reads CASSPSGRGETQYF. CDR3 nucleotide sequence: TGTGCCAGCAGCCCTAGCGGGAGAGGGGAGACCCAGTACTTC.

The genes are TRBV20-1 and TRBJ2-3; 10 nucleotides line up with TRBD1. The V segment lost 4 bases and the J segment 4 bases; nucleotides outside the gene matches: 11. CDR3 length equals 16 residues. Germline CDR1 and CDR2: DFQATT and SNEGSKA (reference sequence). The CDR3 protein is CSAKSPGQGSPDTQYF. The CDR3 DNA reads TGCAGTGCTAAATCACCGGGACAGGGGTCTCCAGATACGCAGTATTTT.

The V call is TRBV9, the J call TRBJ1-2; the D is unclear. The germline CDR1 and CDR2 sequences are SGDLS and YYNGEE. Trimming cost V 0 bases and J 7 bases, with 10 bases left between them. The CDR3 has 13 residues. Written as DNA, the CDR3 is TGTGCCAGCAGCGTAGCGTCAGACTTTGGCTACACCTTC. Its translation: CASSVASDFGYTF.

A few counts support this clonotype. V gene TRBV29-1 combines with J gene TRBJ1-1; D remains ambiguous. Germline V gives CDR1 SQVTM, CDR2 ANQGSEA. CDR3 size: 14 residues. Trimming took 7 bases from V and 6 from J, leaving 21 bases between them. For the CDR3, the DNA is TGCAGCGCTGCGAATAGGGCCGGTGGCGCTGAAGCTTTCTTT. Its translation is CSAANRAGGAEAFF.

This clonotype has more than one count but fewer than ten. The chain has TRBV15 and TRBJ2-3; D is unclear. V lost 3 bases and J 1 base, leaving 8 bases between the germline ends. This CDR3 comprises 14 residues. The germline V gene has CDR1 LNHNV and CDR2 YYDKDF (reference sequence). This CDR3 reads CATSSSPRTDTQYF. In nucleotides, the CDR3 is TGTGCCACCAGCAGCTCGCCCCGCACAGATACGCAGTATTTT.

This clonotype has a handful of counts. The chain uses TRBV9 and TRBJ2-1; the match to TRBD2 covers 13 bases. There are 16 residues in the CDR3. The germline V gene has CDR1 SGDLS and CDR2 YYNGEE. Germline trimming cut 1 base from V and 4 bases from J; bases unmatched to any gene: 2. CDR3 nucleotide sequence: TGTGCCAGCAGCGTACCGGGACTAGCGGGGTACAATGAGCAGTTCTTC. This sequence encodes CASSVPGLAGYNEQFF.

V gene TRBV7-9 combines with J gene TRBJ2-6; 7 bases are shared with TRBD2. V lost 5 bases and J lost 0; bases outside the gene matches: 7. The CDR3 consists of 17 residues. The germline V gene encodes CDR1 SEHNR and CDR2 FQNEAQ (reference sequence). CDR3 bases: TGTGCCAGCAGCGTCAGCGGGGTCCCCTCTGGGGCCAACGTCCTGACTTTC. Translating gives CASSVSGVPSGANVLTF. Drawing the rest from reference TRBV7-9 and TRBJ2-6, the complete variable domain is DTGVSQNPRHKITKRGQNVTFRCDPISEHNRLYWYRQTLGQGPEFLTYFQNEAQLEKSRLLSDRFSAERPKGSFSTLEIQRTEQGDSAMYLCASSVSGVPSGANVLTFGAGSRLTVL.

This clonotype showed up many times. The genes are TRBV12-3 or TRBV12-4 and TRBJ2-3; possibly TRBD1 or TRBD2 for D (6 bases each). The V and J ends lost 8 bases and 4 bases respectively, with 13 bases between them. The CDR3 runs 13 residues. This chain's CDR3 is CASGGTLPDTQYF. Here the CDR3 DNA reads TGTGCCAGCGGGGGGACACTGCCAGATACGCAGTATTTT.

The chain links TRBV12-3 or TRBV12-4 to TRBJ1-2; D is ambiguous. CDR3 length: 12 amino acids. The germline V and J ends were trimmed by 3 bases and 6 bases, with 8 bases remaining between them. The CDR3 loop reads CASSLATDGYTF. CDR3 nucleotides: TGTGCCAGCAGTTTGGCTACGGATGGCTACACCTTC.

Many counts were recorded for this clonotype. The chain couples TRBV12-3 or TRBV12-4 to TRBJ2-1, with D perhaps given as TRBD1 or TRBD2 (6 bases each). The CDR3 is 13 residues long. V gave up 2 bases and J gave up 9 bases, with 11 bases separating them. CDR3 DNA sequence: TGTGCCAGCAGTTTAAGGGGGGCGGGTGAGCAGTTCTTC. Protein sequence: CASSLRGAGEQFF.

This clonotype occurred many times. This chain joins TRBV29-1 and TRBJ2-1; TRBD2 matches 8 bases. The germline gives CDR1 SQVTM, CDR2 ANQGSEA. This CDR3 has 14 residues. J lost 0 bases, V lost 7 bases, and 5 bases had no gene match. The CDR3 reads CSGVRGASYNEQFF. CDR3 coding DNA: TGCAGCGGTGTGCGGGGGGCCTCCTACAATGAGCAGTTCTTC.

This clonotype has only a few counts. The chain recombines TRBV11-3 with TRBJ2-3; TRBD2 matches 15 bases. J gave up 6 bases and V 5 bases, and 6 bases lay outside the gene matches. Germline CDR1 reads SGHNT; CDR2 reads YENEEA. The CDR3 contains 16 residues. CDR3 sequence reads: CASSRGLAGGTDTQYF. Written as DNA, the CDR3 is TGTGCCAGCAGCCGCGGACTAGCGGGAGGGACGGATACGCAGTATTTT.

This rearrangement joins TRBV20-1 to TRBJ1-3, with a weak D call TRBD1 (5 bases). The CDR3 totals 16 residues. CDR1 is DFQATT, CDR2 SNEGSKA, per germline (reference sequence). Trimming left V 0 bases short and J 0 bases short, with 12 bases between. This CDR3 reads CSARDQGTFSGNTIYF. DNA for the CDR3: TGCAGTGCTAGAGATCAGGGTACCTTCTCTGGAAACACCATATATTTT.

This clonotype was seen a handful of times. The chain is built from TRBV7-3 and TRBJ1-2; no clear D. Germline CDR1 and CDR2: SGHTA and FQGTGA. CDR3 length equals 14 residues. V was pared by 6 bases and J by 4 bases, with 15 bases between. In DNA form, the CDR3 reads TGTGCCAGCAGTCCGGGCGGCAGCCTCTATGGCTACACCTTC. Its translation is CASSPGGSLYGYTF.

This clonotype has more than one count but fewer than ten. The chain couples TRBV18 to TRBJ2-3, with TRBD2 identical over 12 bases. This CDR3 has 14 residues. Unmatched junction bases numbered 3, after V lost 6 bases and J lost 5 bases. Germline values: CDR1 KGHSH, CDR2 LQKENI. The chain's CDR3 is CASSPGLAGDTQYF. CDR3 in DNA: TGTGCCAGCTCCCCGGGACTAGCGGGAGATACGCAGTATTTT. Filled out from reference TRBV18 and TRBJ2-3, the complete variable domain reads NAGVMQNPRHLVRRRGQEARLRCSPMKGHSHVYWYRQLPEEGLKFMVYLQKENIIDESGMPKERFSAEFPKEGPSILRIQQVVRGDSAAYFCASSPGLAGDTQYFGPGTRLTVL.

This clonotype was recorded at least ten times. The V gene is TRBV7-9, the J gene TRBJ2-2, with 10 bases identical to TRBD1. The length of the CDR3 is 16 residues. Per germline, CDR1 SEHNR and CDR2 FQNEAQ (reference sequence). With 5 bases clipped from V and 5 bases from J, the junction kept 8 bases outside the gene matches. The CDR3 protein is CASSGQGEVPTGELFF. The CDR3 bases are TGTGCCAGCAGCGGACAGGGGGAGGTGCCTACCGGGGAGCTGTTTTTT.